This T cell receptor beta chain was recovered during a study of blood T cell repertoires in COVID-19. Across the study: Nucleic acid was either cDNA or gDNA, and it came from T cells, B-cell-depleted T cells, or PBMCs.

Germline CDR1 reads SGHNT; CDR2 reads YYREEE (reference sequence). There are 14 residues in the CDR3. J was trimmed by 11 bases and V by 1 base; bases with no gene match: 3. The protocol was immunoSEQ multiplex PCR, while the TCRdb copy is restricted to in-frame clones and leaves out a portion. The table includes about 160,000 clones, approximately 85% detected once. The sample consisted of peripheral blood. The receptor's source is a man aged 55 to 70 who had recovered from COVID-19. The J gene is TRBJ1-6, the V gene TRBV5-4; 10 bases match TRBD1. The CDR3: CASSLRGQGAPLHF. CDR3 sequence (DNA): TGTGCCAGCAGCTTGAGAGGACAGGGGGCACCCCTCCACTTT.